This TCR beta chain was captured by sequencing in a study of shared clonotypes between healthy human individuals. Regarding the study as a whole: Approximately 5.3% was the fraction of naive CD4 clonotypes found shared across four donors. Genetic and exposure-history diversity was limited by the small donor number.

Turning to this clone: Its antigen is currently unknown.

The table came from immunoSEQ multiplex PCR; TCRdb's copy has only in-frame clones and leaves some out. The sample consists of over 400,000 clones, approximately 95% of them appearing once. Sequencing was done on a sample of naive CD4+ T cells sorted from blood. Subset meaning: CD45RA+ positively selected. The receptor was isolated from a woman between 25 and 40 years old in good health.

CDR3 bases: TGTGCCAGCAGTGGCACAGGCAAATACGAGCAGTACTTC. Its protein is CASSGTGKYEQYF. The chain couples TRBV6-6 to TRBJ2-5; possible D gene TRBD1, 5 bases. Near its end, the DNA agrees better with TRBJ2-7, so the J call may be wrong. The CDR3 is 13 residues long. Looked up from germline, CDR1 is MNHNY and CDR2 is SVGAGI (reference sequence).